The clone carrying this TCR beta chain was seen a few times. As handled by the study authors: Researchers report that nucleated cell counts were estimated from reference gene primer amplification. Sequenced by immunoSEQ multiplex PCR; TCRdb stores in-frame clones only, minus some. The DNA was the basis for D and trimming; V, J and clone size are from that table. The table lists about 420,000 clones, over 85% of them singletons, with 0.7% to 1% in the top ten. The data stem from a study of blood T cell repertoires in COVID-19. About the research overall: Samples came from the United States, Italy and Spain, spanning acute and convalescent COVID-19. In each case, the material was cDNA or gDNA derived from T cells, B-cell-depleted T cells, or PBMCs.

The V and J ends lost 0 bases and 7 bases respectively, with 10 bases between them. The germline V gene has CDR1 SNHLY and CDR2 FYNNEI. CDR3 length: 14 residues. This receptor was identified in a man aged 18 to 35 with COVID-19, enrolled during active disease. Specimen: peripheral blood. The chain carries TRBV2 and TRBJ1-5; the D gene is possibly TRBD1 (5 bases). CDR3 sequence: CASSEAAGGQPQHF. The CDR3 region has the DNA TGTGCCAGCAGTGAAGCGGCCGGGGGACAGCCCCAGCATTTT.